The rows below give T cell receptor beta chains drawn from one sample of a study of tumor-infiltrating lymphocytes in primary liver carcinoma. TCRdb reanalysed the multiplex PCR reads using MiXCR and keeps one entry per CDR3 protein. This sample has fewer than 110,000 distinct CDR3 sequences, with around two thirds found just once. Sequenced sample: liver tumor tissue from sampling region 2. The receptors derive from a woman between 55 and 75 years old with primary liver carcinoma and hepatitis B virus infection. CDR3s include the opening cysteine and the closing phenylalanine or tryptophan. D genes are given only for firm matches. Clone size is given for some rows only: seen once, a few or many times, or a class if the clone is expanded.

j_call | v_call | d_call | clone_size | cdr3_aa | cdr3_nt
TRBJ2-3 | TRBV11-2 | - | - | CASSFGLRRVDTQYF | TGTGCCAGCAGCTTCGGACTAAGACGCGTAGATACGCAGTATTTT
TRBJ2-2 | TRBV11-2 | - | - | CARSAGHSLNIRELFF | TGTGCCAGGAGCGCAGGACACTCCTTGAACATCAGGGAACTGTTTTTT
TRBJ1-4 | TRBV28 | TRBD1 | - | CANCPPQGSWEKLFF | TGTGCCAACTGCCCCCCACAGGGGAGTTGGGAAAAACTGTTTTTT
TRBJ1-2 | TRBV7-8 | - | many | CASSLGGRGYGYTF | TGTGCCAGCAGCTTAGGCGGCAGGGGCTATGGCTACACCTTC
TRBJ2-1 | TRBV10-1 | - | many | CASRNQFF | TGCGCCAGCAGGAACCAGTTCTTC
TRBJ1-2 | TRBV29-1 | - | many | CSVRVQDSYTF | TGCAGCGTCCGAGTTCAGGATAGCTACACCTTC
TRBJ2-7 | TRBV11-2 | - | - | CASLSTDSSLGFYEQYF | TGTGCCAGCTTATCCACCGACAGCTCCCTCGGGTTCTACGAGCAGTACTTC
TRBJ2-4 | TRBV28 | - | few | CASSSQGSAKNIQYF | TGTGCCAGCAGTTCTCAGGGTTCGGCCAAAAACATTCAGTACTTC
TRBJ1-1 | TRBV5-1 | - | - | CTSSWGRVNTEAFF | TGCACCAGCAGCTGGGGCAGGGTAAACACTGAAGCTTTCTTT
TRBJ2-2 | TRBV5-1 | TRBD2 | - | CASGPETSGSITGGLFF | TGCGCCAGCGGCCCCGAGACTAGCGGGAGTATCACCGGGGGGCTGTTTTTT
TRBJ2-7 | TRBV6-1 | TRBD1 | once | CASTEFQGDTDEQYF | TGTGCTAGCACTGAATTTCAGGGGGACACCGACGAGCAGTACTTC
TRBJ1-1 | TRBV7-9 | - | many | CASSLAQGLIRRDEAFF | TGTGCCAGCAGCTTAGCTCAAGGTTTGATTCGGCGAGATGAAGCTTTCTTT
TRBJ2-1 | TRBV28 | - | many | CASTAGIELYNEQFF | TGTGCCAGCACCGCAGGGATTGAGCTCTACAATGAGCAGTTCTTC
TRBJ2-3 | TRBV12-3/TRBV12-4 | - | - | CALRAQNTDTQYF | TGTGCCCTCCGGGCCCAAAACACAGATACTCAGTATTTT
TRBJ2-2 | TRBV11-1 | - | - | CAGRPGLDTGELFF | TGCGCCGGCAGACCGGGCCTTGACACCGGGGAGCTGTTTTTT
TRBJ2-4 | TRBV29-1 | - | many | CSVVGRDVNIQYF | TGCAGCGTTGTGGGCCGGGACGTTAACATTCAGTACTTC
TRBJ1-6 | TRBV11-2 | - | - | CTSSFVMNSPPHF | TGCACCAGCAGCTTTGTAATGAATTCACCCCCCCACTTT
TRBJ2-5 | TRBV28 | - | - | CVSSLRETQYF | TGTGTCAGCAGTTTACGAGAGACCCAGTACTTC
TRBJ2-7 | TRBV10-3 | TRBD2 | many | CAISESSSGTSFSEQYF | TGTGCCATCAGTGAGTCGTCGTCCGGGACTAGCTTCTCCGAGCAGTACTTC
TRBJ2-5 | TRBV5-5 | - | - | CVSTLGATGRETQYF | TGTGTCAGCACCTTGGGGGCTACGGGGCGAGAGACCCAGTACTTC
TRBJ1-5 | TRBV2 | - | - | CANSPQAINQPQHF | TGTGCCAACAGCCCCCAGGCCATCAATCAGCCCCAGCATTTT
TRBJ1-5 | TRBV19 | TRBD1 | few | CASIPDRASNQPQHF | TGTGCCAGTATTCCGGACAGGGCTAGCAATCAGCCCCAGCATTTT
TRBJ1-1 | TRBV12-3/TRBV12-4 | - | - | CTSNPGANTEAFF | TGTACCAGCAACCCAGGGGCGAACACTGAAGCTTTCTTT
TRBJ2-1 | TRBV10-2 | TRBD2 | - | CASSGIQRGNNGQFF | TGCGCCAGCAGTGGGATCCAGCGGGGGAACAATGGGCAGTTCTTC
TRBJ2-1 | TRBV11-2 | - | - | CASAGTVDYNEQFF | TGTGCCAGTGCCGGGACGGTGGACTACAATGAGCAGTTCTTC
TRBJ2-7 | TRBV11-2 | TRBD1 | - | CASSSHQGQIYEHYF | TGTGCCAGCAGTTCTCACCAGGGACAGATTTACGAGCATTACTTC
TRBJ2-1 | TRBV11-2 | TRBD1 | - | CASSLTYVQGYRGEQFF | TGTGCCAGCAGTTTAACCTACGTACAGGGGTACAGGGGTGAGCAGTTCTTC
TRBJ2-3 | TRBV28 | TRBD1 | - | CASSFSPEQGARAQYF | TGTGCCAGCAGTTTTTCTCCGGAACAGGGGGCTCGGGCGCAGTATTTT
TRBJ1-5 | TRBV5-6 | TRBD1 | many | CASSAGTATGQPQHF | TGTGCCAGCAGCGCCGGGACAGCCACAGGTCAGCCCCAGCATTTT
TRBJ2-7 | TRBV2 | - | - | CVSSALRTAATYEQYF | TGTGTCAGCAGTGCCCTTAGGACAGCAGCTACCTACGAGCAGTACTTC
TRBJ2-1 | TRBV11-2 | TRBD2 | - | CASSRRLTGGPGDKQFF | TGTGCCAGCAGCAGGAGACTTACGGGAGGGCCGGGGGATAAGCAGTTCTTC
TRBJ1-5 | TRBV2 | - | - | CATIPGQWKNQPQQF | TGTGCCACCATCCCCGGACAGTGGAAAAATCAGCCCCAGCAATTT
TRBJ2-7 | TRBV4-2 | - | once | CASSPGAGGSLDEQYF | TGTGCTAGCAGCCCAGGGGCTGGCGGGAGTTTGGACGAGCAGTACTTC
TRBJ2-5 | TRBV4-1 | TRBD2 | - | CASSHDTGGIATQYF | TGCGCCAGCAGCCATGATACGGGAGGGATTGCGACCCAGTACTTC
TRBJ2-7 | TRBV20-1 | - | - | CSAVIGSGSYEQYF | TGCAGTGCAGTGATAGGTAGCGGCTCCTACGAGCAGTACTTC
TRBJ1-3 | TRBV29-1 | - | - | CSATTEDREWNTTYF | TGCAGCGCCACAACCGAAGACAGAGAATGGAACACCACATATTTT
TRBJ2-7 | TRBV11-3 | TRBD1 | - | CTSTPGTVGNYEQYF | TGTACCAGCACCCCCGGGACAGTGGGCAACTACGAGCAGTACTTC
TRBJ2-3 | TRBV28 | - | - | CASSSNVPDTQYF | TGTGCCAGCAGTTCAAACGTCCCAGATACGCAGTATTTT
TRBJ2-5 | TRBV6-2/TRBV6-3 | - | many | CASSYRSFQETQYF | TGTGCCAGCAGTTACCGGAGCTTTCAAGAGACCCAGTACTTC
TRBJ2-7 | TRBV4-1 | - | - | CASSPTGMVYEQYF | TGCGCCAGCAGCCCCACGGGGATGGTCTACGAGCAGTACTTC
TRBJ1-1 | TRBV5-1 | - | many | CASSAGRPAEAFF | TGCGCCAGCAGCGCGGGACGGCCAGCTGAAGCTTTCTTT
TRBJ1-1 | TRBV11-3 | TRBD1 | medium-sized | CASSRLDRGLAFF | TGTGCCAGCAGCCGATTGGACAGGGGATTGGCTTTCTTT
TRBJ1-2 | TRBV4-1 | - | many | CASSQVNSPVF | TGCGCCAGCAGCCAAGTCAACAGCCCAGTCTTC
TRBJ1-1 | TRBV6-5 | TRBD1 | many | CASSYGTGNTEAFF | TGTGCCAGCAGTTACGGGACAGGGAACACTGAAGCTTTCTTT
TRBJ2-1 | TRBV14 | - | many | CASSQRGTGEQFF | TGTGCCAGCAGCCAAAGGGGGACGGGTGAGCAGTTCTTC
TRBJ1-2 | TRBV11-3 | - | medium-sized | CASSPTTAAIYF | TGTGCCAGCAGCCCAACTACAGCGGCTATATACTTC
TRBJ1-4 | TRBV19 | - | - | CASKSPGRSSEKLFF | TGTGCCAGTAAATCCCCGGGACGCAGTTCTGAAAAACTGTTTTTT
TRBJ1-5 | TRBV7-9 | - | - | CASSLVGRGHQPLHF | TGTGCCAGCAGCTTAGTGGGACGGGGTCATCAGCCCCTGCATTTT
TRBJ2-3 | TRBV11-2 | - | - | CASSRDRAGTQYF | TGTGCCAGCAGTAGGGATAGAGCGGGCACGCAGTATTTT
TRBJ2-1 | TRBV11-1 | TRBD2 | - | CTSSLELATSSYNEQFF | TGTACCAGCAGCTTAGAACTAGCGACCTCCTCATACAATGAGCAGTTCTTC
TRBJ2-1 | TRBV6-1 | - | many | CASSGEVADYNEQFF | TGTGCCAGCAGTGGTGAGGTAGCGGACTACAATGAGCAGTTCTTC
TRBJ2-5 | TRBV11-3 | - | few | CASTPNIEETQYF | TGTGCCAGCACTCCGAACATAGAGGAGACCCAGTACTTC